The clone carrying this TCR beta chain was detected only a few times. Its antigen remains unidentified. Genomic DNA per cell subset filled all wells of several immunoSEQ plates. This table comes from immunoSEQ multiplex PCR, and its TCRdb copy is limited to in-frame clones, with some not included. The repertoire holds fewer than 3 million clones, with about nine tenths as singletons. The data belong to a study of shared clonotypes between healthy human individuals. Study-level findings and limits: Relative to memory subsets, naive subsets generally showed larger estimated richness.

Donors were healthy HIV-negative adults without recently reported acute infections or vaccinations. The V gene's germline CDR1 is MDHEN and CDR2 SYDVKM. The length of the CDR3 is 13 residues. Trimming removed 3 bases at V and 6 bases at J, with 8 bases between. The chain couples TRBV28 to TRBJ1-4; D unresolved. This receptor was obtained from a man aged 18 to 29 in good health. Some clones in this sample may be carry-over from other donors' samples. The sequencing sample was made of naive CD4+ T cells from PBMCs. Stated subset: CD45RA+ positively selected. As DNA, the CDR3 is TGTGCCAGCAGTTTGGTTCAGTATGAAAAACTGTTTTTT. Its protein is CASSLVQYEKLFF.